The next 14 T cell receptor beta chains were all read from a single sample in a study of monozygotic twins with inflammatory bowel disease. TCRdb re-called the 5' RACE reads and gives one entry per CDR3 protein, without DNA. The listing contains hundreds of thousands of distinct CDR3 sequences. Sequenced input: blood. These receptors came from a human donor with ulcerative colitis or Crohn's disease, or a healthy co-twin of an affected twin (not recorded which).

This chain joins TRBV4-3 and TRBJ2-3. The CDR3 runs to 16 residues. The germline V gene encodes CDR1 LGHNA and CDR2 YSLEER. Here the CDR3 reads CASSQGLVTSTDTQYF.

V is TRBV6-2 or TRBV6-3 and J is TRBJ1-5. Germline-derived CDR1 and CDR2 are MNHEY and SVGEGT. The length of the CDR3 is 15 residues. CDR3 region: CASSGGKYSNQPQHF.

The chain joins TRBV11-2 to TRBJ2-7; lacking DNA, the TRBD1 call made by TCRdb goes unchecked. The CDR3 contains 16 residues. The germline V gene has CDR1 SGHAT and CDR2 FQNNGV. The CDR3 loop reads CASSRGQEGFSYEQYF.

The chain employs TRBV21-1 and TRBJ2-5; TCRdb names TRBD2, which stays unverified in the absence of DNA. TRBV21-1 is tagged as a pseudogene. CDR3 length equals 15 residues. The CDR3: CASSKDSGGRETQYF.

V and J are TRBV10-3 and TRBJ2-7; there is no DNA to check the TCRdb D call of TRBD1. The germline gives CDR1 ENHRY, CDR2 SYGVKD. This CDR3 is 14 amino acids long. CDR3 amino acids: CAISPRSGGYEQYF.

The chain is built from TRBV5-1 and TRBJ2-1; TCRdb's D gene call, TRBD2, goes unchecked for lack of DNA. The CDR3 is 15 residues long. Germline CDR1 and CDR2: SGHRS and YFSETQ. The chain's CDR3 is CASGSGSGRLREQFF.

J is TRBJ1-1 and V is TRBV7-3. The germline V gene has CDR1 SGHTA and CDR2 FQGTGA. The CDR3 spans 15 residues. The CDR3: CASSLNPTVNTEAFF.

The rearrangement joins TRBV7-9 to TRBJ1-2; TCRdb's D call of TRBD1 is untestable without DNA. The germline V gene has CDR1 SEHNR and CDR2 FQNEAQ (reference sequence). The CDR3 length is 13 residues. CDR3 protein: CASSHGQNYGYTF.

The V call is TRBV3-1, the J call TRBJ2-1; with no DNA, the TCRdb D assignment of TRBD2 cannot be verified. CDR3 length: 16 residues. Germline-derived CDR1 and CDR2 are LGHDT and YNNKEL (reference sequence). CDR3 sequence reads: CASSPGGTSGNNEQFF.

The chain has TRBV7-2 and TRBJ2-3; absent DNA, TCRdb's TRBD1 call cannot be checked. The CDR3 has 16 amino acids. Germline CDR1 SGHTA, CDR2 FQGNSA. The CDR3 sequence is CASSSDSGRSTDTQYF.

The rearrangement links TRBV3-1 to TRBJ2-7. CDR3 length equals 13 residues. Germline-derived CDR1 and CDR2 are LGHDT and YNNKEL (reference sequence). The CDR3 protein is CASSQVVSYEQYF.

The chain joins TRBV14 to TRBJ2-7; the TRBD2 assignment by TCRdb is unverifiable without DNA. Germline V CDR1 and CDR2: SGHDN, FVKESK. The CDR3 runs 16 residues. This chain's CDR3 is CASSQGSGGEGYEQYF.

This chain joins TRBV7-2 and TRBJ1-2; the D call from TCRdb, TRBD1, cannot be confirmed without DNA. The CDR3 runs 14 residues. Germline V lookup: CDR1 SGHTA, CDR2 FQGNSA. CDR3 amino acids: CASSLGTGDYGYTF. Full variable domain (outside the CDR3, taken from reference TRBV7-2 and TRBJ1-2): GAGVSQSPSNKVTEKGKDVELRCDPISGHTALYWYRQSLGQGLEFLIYFQGNSAPDKSGLPSDRFSAERTGGSVSTLTIQRTQQEDSAVYLCASSLGTGDYGYTFGSGTRLTVV.

CDR3: CASSPHRDAEAFF. The chain links TRBV7-9 to TRBJ1-1. From germline, CDR1 is SEHNR and CDR2 FQNEAQ (reference sequence). This CDR3 region has 13 residues.